This TCR beta chain was sequenced in a study of T-cell reconstitution after alpha-beta-depleted transplantation in children. Per the germline V gene, CDR1 is KGHDR and CDR2 is SFDVKD. This CDR3 is 12 amino acids long. V was pared by 12 bases and J by 4 bases, with 7 bases of the junction left unmatched. During its preparation, the TCRbeta library received unique molecular identifiers. TCRdb re-called the PCR reads through MiXCR, storing one row per CDR3 protein. The profile shows 120,000 or so distinct CDR3 sequences, over 9% of them singletons. The table lists this clonotype with many counts. The receptor comes from a human donor who donated a stem cell graft to a child with acute lymphoblastic leukemia. The material was PBMCs from the stem cell graft donor, obtained from the stem cell graft. The gene calls are TRBV24-1 and TRBJ2-7; 8 bases agree with TRBD1. CDR3 DNA sequence: TGTGCCGCCGGGACAGGCTCGTACGAGCAGTACTTC. This codes for CAAGTGSYEQYF.